This T cell receptor beta chain was recorded in a study of T-cell reconstitution after alpha-beta-depleted transplantation in children. This clonotype was detected a few times. Trimming took off 0 bases at V and 7 bases at J, with 15 bases between the two ends. The germline V gene encodes CDR1 GTSNPN and CDR2 SVGIG (reference sequence). This CDR3 has 14 residues. Using unique molecular identifiers, the investigators prepared the TCRbeta library. From the PCR reads, TCRdb called clonotypes with MiXCR, one entry per CDR3 protein. The repertoire has a few hundred thousand distinct CDR3 sequences, around an eighth of them found once; the top ten carry about 5.6%.

The source material was PBMCs from the stem cell graft donor, sampled from the stem cell graft. The chain couples TRBV30 to TRBJ1-1; possibly TRBD1 for D (6 bases). The TCR originated in a human donor who donated a stem cell graft to a child with combined immunodeficiency. CDR3: CAWSVPGHGLEAFF. In nucleotides, the CDR3 is TGTGCCTGGAGTGTACCGGGACATGGTCTTGAAGCTTTCTTT.